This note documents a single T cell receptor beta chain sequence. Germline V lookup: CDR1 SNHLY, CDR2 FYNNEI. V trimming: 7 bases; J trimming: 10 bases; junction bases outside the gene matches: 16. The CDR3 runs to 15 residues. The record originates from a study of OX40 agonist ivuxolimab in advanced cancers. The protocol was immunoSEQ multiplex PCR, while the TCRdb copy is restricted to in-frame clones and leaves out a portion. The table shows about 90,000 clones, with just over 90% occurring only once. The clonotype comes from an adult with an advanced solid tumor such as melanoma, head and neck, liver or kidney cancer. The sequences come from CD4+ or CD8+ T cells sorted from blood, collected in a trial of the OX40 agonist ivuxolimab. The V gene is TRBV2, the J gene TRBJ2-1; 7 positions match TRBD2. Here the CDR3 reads CASTLEGTTFGEQFF. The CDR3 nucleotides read TGTGCCAGCACTCTGGAAGGGACTACCTTTGGGGAGCAGTTCTTC.